This TCR beta chain was observed in a study of PD-1 blockade in classical Hodgkin lymphoma. The study's findings and limits: Patients were excluded if nivolumab began under 1 year after ASCT (the autologous transplant). At C4D1, TCR diversity had climbed significantly for CD4+ cells, though not for CD8+ cells. Repertoire differences lack defined causes, possibly disease activity or prior therapy. Complete responders showed a baseline diversity that resembled the diversity of newly diagnosed patients.

Profiling relied on immunoSEQ multiplex PCR, and the TCRdb table lists in-frame clones only, not all of them. The sample has approximately 52,000 clones, roughly 86% seen once. Trimming removed 7 bases from V and 4 bases from J, with 13 bases in between. The CDR3 is 13 residues long. For this clone: The antigen is not known.

This sample's time point: cycle 4 day 1 (C4D1), after 5 to 7 weeks of nivolumab. After autologous stem cell transplantation all patients relapsed, and prior brentuximab vedotin exposure differed between cohorts. Material: peripheral blood mononuclear cells (PBMCs), obtained before the fourth cycle of nivolumab. The J gene is TRBJ2-5, the V gene TRBV23-1; no definite D call. TRBV23-1 is designated an ORF whose function remains uncertain. The clonotype was recovered from a human donor with classical Hodgkin lymphoma. CDR3 sequence: CASMPFRGETQYF. The CDR3 DNA follows: TGCGCCAGCATGCCTTTCAGAGGAGAGACCCAGTACTTC.